This T cell receptor (beta chain) was retrieved from a study of patients and donors after allogeneic stem cell transplantation. TCRdb fed the RT-PCR reads into MiXCR, producing one record per CDR3 protein. The profile shows roughly 190,000 distinct CDR3 sequences, around two fifths of them singletons. Germline CDR1 reads MNHEY; CDR2 reads SMNVEV (reference sequence). The CDR3 contains 15 residues. Trimming removed 0 bases from V and 3 bases from J, with 11 bases in between. Sequences were obtained from blood, either unsorted or a sorted T cell fraction (not recorded which). J is TRBJ1-2 and V is TRBV27; D is undetermined. The receptor was derived from a human donor who was either an allogeneic HSCT recipient or a stem cell or donor lymphocyte infusion donor (not recorded which). It is not recorded whose cells these are; they may come from a transplant donor. The CDR3 bases are TGTGCCAGCAGTTTATCGGGGAGCGCTTACTATGGCTACACCTTC. As protein: CASSLSGSAYYGYTF.